The 19 T cell receptor beta chains below were found in one sample sequenced in a study of OX40 agonist ivuxolimab in advanced cancers. Assay: immunoSEQ multiplex PCR; the TCRdb copy retains only in-frame clones and omits some. The table shows some 61,000 clones, with around 73% occurring only once. Sequences were derived from CD4+ or CD8+ T cells sorted from blood, sampled in a trial of the OX40 agonist ivuxolimab. The receptors shown here come from an adult with an advanced solid tumor such as melanoma, head and neck, liver or kidney cancer.

This sequence joins TRBV18 and TRBJ1-1; 8 bases line up with TRBD1. After removal of 9 bases from V and 6 bases from J, the junction contained 12 bases not matched to a gene. The CDR3 extends over 14 amino acids. Germline CDR1 and CDR2: KGHSH and LQKENI. The CDR3 region has the DNA TGTGCCAGTTTGCCTGAGACAGGGGTCGCTGAAGCTTTCTTT. Translated, it gives CASLPETGVAEAFF.

This clone rates as medium-sized (0.01 to 0.1%). The V and J genes are TRBV2 and TRBJ1-5; D is perhaps TRBD1 (5 bases). CDR1 is SNHLY, CDR2 FYNNEI, per germline. The CDR3 consists of 14 residues. Trimming pared 6 bases from V and 0 bases from J, leaving 9 bases between. CDR3 protein: CASSDSYSNQPQHF. In nucleotides, the CDR3 is TGTGCCAGCAGCGACAGTTATAGCAATCAGCCCCAGCATTTT.

The chain has TRBV10-3 and TRBJ2-5; the D gene is possibly TRBD1 (6 bases). CDR3 length: 13 amino acids. Trimming stripped 2 bases from V and 2 bases from J, with 6 bases between. In germline, CDR1 is ENHRY, CDR2 SYGVKD. This CDR3 is CAISEGQQETQYF. The CDR3 DNA reads TGTGCCATCAGTGAGGGACAGCAAGAGACCCAGTACTTC.

This chain links TRBV5-1 with TRBJ1-1; possible D gene TRBD1, 6 bases. Per germline, CDR1 SGHRS and CDR2 YFSETQ. This CDR3 is 14 amino acids long. The V gene lost 3 bases and the J gene lost 3 bases, with 12 bases spanning the gap. In DNA, the CDR3 is TGCGCCAGCAGCTCAGGGACATCGGACACTGAAGCTTTCTTT. This codes for CASSSGTSDTEAFF.

The genes are TRBV12-5 and TRBJ1-1; D is unresolved. Trimming removed 0 bases at V and 5 bases at J, with 13 bases between. Germline-derived CDR1 and CDR2 are LGHNT and FRNRAP. The CDR3 contains 15 residues. CDR3 DNA sequence: TGTGCTAGTGGTTTGGTTGTCGGACTCTTGACTGAAGCTTTCTTT. Encoded protein: CASGLVVGLLTEAFF. Based on the CDR3 plus reference TRBV12-5 and TRBJ1-1, the full variable domain is DARVTQTPRHKVTEMGQEVTMRCQPILGHNTVFWYRQTMMQGLELLAYFRNRAPLDDSGMPKDRFSAEMPDATLATLKIQPSEPRDSAVYFCASGLVVGLLTEAFFGQGTRLTVV.

In this sample, this clone turned up a few times. This chain connects TRBV5-1 to TRBJ2-3; D is perhaps TRBD1 (5 bases). Trimming stripped 0 bases from V and 0 bases from J, with 11 bases between. The CDR3 covers 16 residues. Germline V CDR1 and CDR2: SGHRS, YFSETQ. This CDR3 is CASSLGLDSSTDTQYF. CDR3 DNA sequence: TGCGCCAGCAGCTTGGGACTCGACAGTAGCACAGATACGCAGTATTTT.

The chain has TRBV5-4 and TRBJ2-2, with D maybe TRBD1 (8 bases). V lost 4 bases, J lost 7 bases, and 20 bases lay in between. Per germline, CDR1 SGHNT and CDR2 YYREEE (reference sequence). The CDR3 length is 16 residues. DNA for the CDR3: TGTGCCAGCAGCCCCAGGACAGGGAGGGGCATCGGGGAGCTGTTTTTT. The encoded protein is CASSPRTGRGIGELFF.

V is TRBV5-1 and J is TRBJ2-1; no definite D call. V was cut by 0 bases and J by 1 base, with 2 bases left in between. Per the germline V gene, CDR1 is SGHRS and CDR2 is YFSETQ. This CDR3 is built from 13 residues. The CDR3 sequence: CASSLVSYNEQFF. The CDR3 DNA follows: TGCGCCAGCAGCTTGGTGTCCTACAATGAGCAGTTCTTC.

The chain is built from TRBV18 and TRBJ2-5, with D possibly being TRBD2 (5 bases). Trimming cost V 3 bases and J 0 bases, with 11 bases left between them. CDR1 and CDR2 (germline): KGHSH, LQKENI. The CDR3 spans 15 residues. CDR3 in amino acids: CASSPRGLYQETQYF. CDR3 sequence (DNA): TGTGCCAGCTCACCGCGCGGGTTGTACCAAGAGACCCAGTACTTC.

The chain couples TRBV7-2 to TRBJ2-3, with 14 positions matching TRBD2. The CDR3 consists of 15 residues. The J segment lost 6 bases and the V segment lost 6 bases, leaving 5 bases of the junction unmatched. CDR1 and CDR2 (germline): SGHTA, FQGNSA. CDR3 sequence: CASRPGLAGVDTQYF. Written as DNA, the CDR3 is TGTGCCAGCAGACCGGGACTAGCGGGAGTTGATACGCAGTATTTT. The variable domain in full, with the rest retrieved from reference TRBV7-2 and TRBJ2-3, is GAGVSQSPSNKVTEKGKDVELRCDPISGHTALYWYRQSLGQGLEFLIYFQGNSAPDKSGLPSDRFSAERTGGSVSTLTIQRTQQEDSAVYLCASRPGLAGVDTQYFGPGTRLTVL.

In its sample, this clone was seen a few times. This chain joins TRBV4-1 and TRBJ1-1; TRBD1 agrees at 8 bases. The J segment lost 1 base and the V segment lost 3 bases, leaving 4 bases of the junction unmatched. The germline CDR1 and CDR2 sequences are MGHRA and YSYEKL. The length of the CDR3 is 15 residues. This chain's CDR3 is CASSHGQGRNTEAFF. The CDR3 DNA is TGCGCCAGCAGCCACGGACAGGGTCGGAACACTGAAGCTTTCTTT.

A note on this clone: Relative to the germline gene, one junction end is altered; a read error may explain this. The chain joins TRBV9 to TRBJ2-7; TRBD1 matches 8 bases. The CDR3 is made up of 13 amino acids. Germline CDR1 and CDR2: SGDLS and YYNGEE. As DNA, the CDR3 is TGTGCCAGCAGCGCGGCCGGGACAGGCATACTGATCTTC. This gives the protein CASSAAGTGILIF.

This clone was observed once. This sequence joins TRBV19 and TRBJ1-2, with D perhaps matching TRBD1 (5 bases). Trimming left V 6 bases short and J 7 bases short, with 18 bases between. Germline-derived CDR1 and CDR2 are LNHDA and SQIVND (reference sequence). The CDR3 has 14 residues. The CDR3 here is CASRGRTPEGGYTF. The CDR3 DNA reads TGTGCCAGTAGAGGGCGGACACCCGAGGGTGGCTACACCTTC. Variable domain in full (rest from reference TRBV19 and TRBJ1-2): DGGITQSPKYLFRKEGQNVTLSCEQNLNHDAMYWYRQDPGQGLRLIYYSQIVNDFQKGDIAEGYSVSREKKESFPLTVTSAQKNPTAFYLCASRGRTPEGGYTFGSGTRLTVV.

This clone was seen more than once but under ten times. The chain carries TRBV2 and TRBJ1-5; 11 bases match TRBD1. Per the germline V gene, CDR1 is SNHLY and CDR2 is FYNNEI. V shed 8 bases and J 4 bases; nucleotides not matched to a gene: 10. The CDR3 has 16 residues. The CDR3 DNA sequence: TGTGCCAGCGGAGCGGGGGACAGGGGGAGTAATCAGCCCCAGCATTTT. Amino acid sequence: CASGAGDRGSNQPQHF.

The rearrangement uses TRBV7-2 and TRBJ2-7, with D possibly matching TRBD1 (6 bases). Trimming removed 7 bases from V and 5 bases from J, with 15 bases in between. The CDR3 is made up of 13 amino acids. Germline lookup yields CDR1 SGHTA and CDR2 FQGNSA. The CDR3 protein is CASTLSAGDEQYF. In nucleotides, the CDR3 is TGTGCCAGCACCCTATCCGCAGGGGACGAGCAGTACTTC.

This clone was picked up one time. V usage is TRBV4-1 and J usage is TRBJ1-1; TRBD1 aligns across 9 bases. After removal of 3 bases from V and 2 bases from J, the junction contained 7 bases not matched to a gene. The CDR3 loop spans 16 amino acids. The V gene's germline CDR1 is MGHRA and CDR2 YSYEKL. The CDR3 loop reads CASSQYLQGANTEAFF. As DNA, the CDR3 is TGCGCCAGCAGCCAGTACTTACAGGGGGCTAACACTGAAGCTTTCTTT.

The chain combines TRBV5-1 with TRBJ2-3; tentative D call: TRBD2 (6 bases). Germline V CDR1 and CDR2: SGHRS, YFSETQ. Trimming stripped 2 bases from V and 2 bases from J, with 9 bases between. This CDR3 has 14 amino acids. The CDR3 sequence: CASSLGGYTDTQYF. In DNA, the CDR3 is TGCGCCAGCAGCTTAGGAGGGTACACAGATACGCAGTATTTT.

This clone was seen a handful of times. The V and J genes are TRBV30 and TRBJ1-2; D is perhaps TRBD1 (6 bases). CDR1 is GTSNPN, CDR2 SVGIG, per germline (reference sequence). Trimming left V 4 bases short and J 7 bases short, with 25 bases between. There are 16 residues in the CDR3. CDR3 protein: CAWTPIPQGFVRGYTF. The CDR3 DNA is TGTGCCTGGACTCCGATACCACAGGGATTCGTTCGTGGCTACACCTTC.

The genes are TRBV29-1 and TRBJ2-1, with D perhaps assigned TRBD1 or TRBD2 (5 bases each). CDR3 length equals 13 residues. Trimming removed 6 bases from V and 1 base from J, with 10 bases in between. The germline CDR1 and CDR2 sequences are SQVTM and ANQGSEA. CDR3 coding DNA: TGCAGCGTGAGGGGCGGGTCCTACAATGAGCAGTTCTTC. Protein product: CSVRGGSYNEQFF.